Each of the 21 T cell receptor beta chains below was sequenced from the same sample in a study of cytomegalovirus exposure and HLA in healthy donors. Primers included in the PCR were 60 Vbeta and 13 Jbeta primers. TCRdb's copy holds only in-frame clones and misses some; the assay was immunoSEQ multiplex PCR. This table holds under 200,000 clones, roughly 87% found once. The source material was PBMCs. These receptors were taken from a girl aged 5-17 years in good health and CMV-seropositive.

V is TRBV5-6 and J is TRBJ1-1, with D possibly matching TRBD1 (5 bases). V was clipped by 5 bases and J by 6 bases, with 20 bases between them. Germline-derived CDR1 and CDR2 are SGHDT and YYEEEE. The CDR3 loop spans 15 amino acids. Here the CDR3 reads CASRSLPGGSPEAFF. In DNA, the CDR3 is TGTGCCAGCAGATCCCTACCGGGGGGAAGTCCTGAAGCTTTCTTT.

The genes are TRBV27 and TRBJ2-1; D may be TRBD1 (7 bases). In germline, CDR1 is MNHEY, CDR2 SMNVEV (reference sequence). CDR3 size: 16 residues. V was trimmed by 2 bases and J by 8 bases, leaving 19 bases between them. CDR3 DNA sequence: TGTGCCAGCAGTTTACTCTCAGGGGGGCCTCTGGATGAGCAGTTCTTC. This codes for CASSLLSGGPLDEQFF.

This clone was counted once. This CDR3 is CASSPPGLGPINEQFF. CDR3 nucleotide sequence: TGTGCCAGCTCCCCCCCCGGACTAGGACCTATCAATGAGCAGTTCTTC. The V gene is TRBV18, the J gene TRBJ2-1, with 7 bases identical to TRBD2. V was pared by 6 bases and J by 6 bases, with 14 bases of the junction left unmatched. Germline-derived CDR1 and CDR2 are KGHSH and LQKENI. The CDR3 has 16 residues.

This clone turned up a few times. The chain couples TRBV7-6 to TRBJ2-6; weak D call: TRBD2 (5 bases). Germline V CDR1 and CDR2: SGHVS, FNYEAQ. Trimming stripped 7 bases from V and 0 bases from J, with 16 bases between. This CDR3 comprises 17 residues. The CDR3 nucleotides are TGTGCCAGCACCAATAGTCCCGGGAACTCTGGGGCCAACGTCCTGACTTTC. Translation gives CASTNSPGNSGANVLTF.

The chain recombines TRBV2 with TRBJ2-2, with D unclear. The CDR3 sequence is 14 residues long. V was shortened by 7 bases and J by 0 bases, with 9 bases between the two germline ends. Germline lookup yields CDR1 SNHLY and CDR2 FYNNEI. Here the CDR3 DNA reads TGTGCCAGCAAAATTCGCGCGAACACCGGGGAGCTGTTTTTT. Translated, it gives CASKIRANTGELFF.

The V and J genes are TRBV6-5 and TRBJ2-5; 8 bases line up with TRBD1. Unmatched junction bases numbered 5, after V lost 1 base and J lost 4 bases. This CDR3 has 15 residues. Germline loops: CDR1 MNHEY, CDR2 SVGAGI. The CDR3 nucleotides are TGTGCCAGCAGTTACTATCCCAGGGGGCCAGAGACCCAGTACTTC. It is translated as CASSYYPRGPETQYF.

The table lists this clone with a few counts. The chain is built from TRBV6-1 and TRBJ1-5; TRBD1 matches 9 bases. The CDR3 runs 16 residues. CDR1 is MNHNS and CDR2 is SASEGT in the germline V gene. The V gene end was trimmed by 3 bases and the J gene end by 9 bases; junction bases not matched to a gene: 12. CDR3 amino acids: CASSDQGTGISVPQHF. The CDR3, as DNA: TGTGCCAGCAGTGACCAGGGGACAGGGATATCAGTGCCCCAGCATTTT.

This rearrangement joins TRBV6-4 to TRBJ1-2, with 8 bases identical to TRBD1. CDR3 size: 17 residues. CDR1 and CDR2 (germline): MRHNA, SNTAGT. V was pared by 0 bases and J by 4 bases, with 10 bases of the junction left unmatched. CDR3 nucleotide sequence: TGTGCCAGCAGTGACTCCGCTCCCGGGACAGGAACCTATGGCTACACCTTC. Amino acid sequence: CASSDSAPGTGTYGYTF.

The CDR3 loop is CAWSPGFTGELFF. The CDR3 DNA reads as TGTGCCTGGAGTCCAGGGTTCACCGGGGAGCTGTTTTTT. The chain carries TRBV30 and TRBJ2-2; tentatively, D is TRBD1 (5 bases). Germline V gene data show CDR1 as GTSNPN and CDR2 as SVGIG (reference sequence). The CDR3 length is 13 residues. V gave up 2 bases and J gave up 4 bases, with 8 bases separating them.

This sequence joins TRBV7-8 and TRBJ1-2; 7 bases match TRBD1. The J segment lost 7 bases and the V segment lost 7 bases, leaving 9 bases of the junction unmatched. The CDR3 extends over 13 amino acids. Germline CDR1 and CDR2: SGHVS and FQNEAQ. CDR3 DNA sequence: TGTGCCAGCACGACAGGGTTCGTTGTTGGCTACACCTTC. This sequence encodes CASTTGFVVGYTF.

In DNA, the CDR3 is TGCAGCGTTGAGGTGCAGGGGAACACTGAAGCTTTCTTT. Its translation is CSVEVQGNTEAFF. This chain connects TRBV29-1 to TRBJ1-1, with D perhaps TRBD1 (5 bases). Germline assignment: CDR1 SQVTM and CDR2 ANQGSEA. Trimming removed 3 bases at V and 1 base at J, with 9 bases between. The CDR3 contains 13 residues.

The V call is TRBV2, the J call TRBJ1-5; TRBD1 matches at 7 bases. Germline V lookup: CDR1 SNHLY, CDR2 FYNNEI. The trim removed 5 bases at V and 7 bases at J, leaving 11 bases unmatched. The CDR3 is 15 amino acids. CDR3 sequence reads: CASSLTGVRGQPQHF. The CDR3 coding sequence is TGTGCCAGCAGTCTTACAGGGGTCCGAGGACAGCCCCAGCATTTT. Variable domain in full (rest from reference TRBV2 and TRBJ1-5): EPEVTQTPSHQVTQMGQEVILRCVPISNHLYFYWYRQILGQKVEFLVSFYNNEISEKSEIFDDQFSVERPDGSNFTLKIRSTKLEDSAMYFCASSLTGVRGQPQHFGDGTRLSIL.

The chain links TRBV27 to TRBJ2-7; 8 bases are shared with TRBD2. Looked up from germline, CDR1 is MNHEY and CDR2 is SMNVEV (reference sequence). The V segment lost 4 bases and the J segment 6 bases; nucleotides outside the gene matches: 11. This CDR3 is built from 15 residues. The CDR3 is CASSSPQSGRSEQYF. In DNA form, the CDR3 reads TGTGCCAGCAGTTCACCCCAAAGCGGGAGAAGCGAGCAGTACTTC.

CDR3 residues: CASSTQGVGTGELFF. DNA of the CDR3: TGTGCCAGCAGCACACAGGGGGTCGGCACCGGGGAGCTGTTTTTT. This chain joins TRBV5-6 and TRBJ2-2, with 8 bases aligning to TRBD1. The CDR3 covers 15 residues. The trim removed 4 bases at V and 4 bases at J, leaving 6 bases unmatched. Germline CDR1 reads SGHDT; CDR2 reads YYEEEE.

CDR3 sequence (DNA): TGTGCCAGCCGGAGGGGGCGCACCGGGGAGCTGTTTTTT. This sequence encodes CASRRGRTGELFF. The V and J genes are TRBV18 and TRBJ2-2; D is possibly TRBD1 (7 bases). V dropped 8 bases and J dropped 4 bases, with 11 bases sitting between them. The CDR3 extends over 13 amino acids. CDR1 and CDR2 from the germline V gene are KGHSH and LQKENI.

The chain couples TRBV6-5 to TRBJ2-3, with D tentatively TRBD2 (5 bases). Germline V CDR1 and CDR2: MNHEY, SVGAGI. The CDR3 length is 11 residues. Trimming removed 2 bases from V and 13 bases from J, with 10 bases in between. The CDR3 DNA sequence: TGTGCCAGCAGTTACAGGAAGAGGGAGTATTTT. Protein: CASSYRKREYF.

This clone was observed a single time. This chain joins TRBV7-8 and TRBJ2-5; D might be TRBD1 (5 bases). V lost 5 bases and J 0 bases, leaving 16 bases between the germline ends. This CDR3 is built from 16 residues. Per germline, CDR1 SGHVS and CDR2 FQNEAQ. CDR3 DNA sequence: TGTGCCAGCAGCCCGTTCCCCCTAGGGGACCAAGAGACCCAGTACTTC. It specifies CASSPFPLGDQETQYF.

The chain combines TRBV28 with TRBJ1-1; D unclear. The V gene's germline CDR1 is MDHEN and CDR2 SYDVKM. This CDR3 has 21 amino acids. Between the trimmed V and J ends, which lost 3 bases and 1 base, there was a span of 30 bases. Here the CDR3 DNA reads TGTGCCAGCAGTTTTCCGCGGAGTGGCAGTCCGGAACTAATAAGGAACACTGAAGCTTTCTTT. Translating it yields CASSFPRSGSPELIRNTEAFF.

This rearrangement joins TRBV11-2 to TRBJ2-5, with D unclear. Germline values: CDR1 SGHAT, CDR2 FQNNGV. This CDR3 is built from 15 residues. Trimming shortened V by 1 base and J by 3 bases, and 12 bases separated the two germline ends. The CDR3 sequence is CASSLVLRYKETQYF. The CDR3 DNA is TGTGCCAGCAGCTTAGTTCTTAGATATAAAGAGACCCAGTACTTC.

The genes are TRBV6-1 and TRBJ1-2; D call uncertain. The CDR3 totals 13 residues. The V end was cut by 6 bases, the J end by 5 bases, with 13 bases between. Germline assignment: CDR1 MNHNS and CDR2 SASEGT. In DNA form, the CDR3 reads TGTGCCAGCAGACAGCAGAGCCCTTATGGCTACACCTTC. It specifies CASRQQSPYGYTF.

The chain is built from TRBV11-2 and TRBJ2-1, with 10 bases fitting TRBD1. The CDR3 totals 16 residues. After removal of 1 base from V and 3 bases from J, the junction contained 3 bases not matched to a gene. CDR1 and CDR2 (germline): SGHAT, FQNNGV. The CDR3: CASSLGDRGSYNEQFF. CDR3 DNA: TGTGCCAGCAGCTTAGGGGACAGGGGAAGCTACAATGAGCAGTTCTTC.